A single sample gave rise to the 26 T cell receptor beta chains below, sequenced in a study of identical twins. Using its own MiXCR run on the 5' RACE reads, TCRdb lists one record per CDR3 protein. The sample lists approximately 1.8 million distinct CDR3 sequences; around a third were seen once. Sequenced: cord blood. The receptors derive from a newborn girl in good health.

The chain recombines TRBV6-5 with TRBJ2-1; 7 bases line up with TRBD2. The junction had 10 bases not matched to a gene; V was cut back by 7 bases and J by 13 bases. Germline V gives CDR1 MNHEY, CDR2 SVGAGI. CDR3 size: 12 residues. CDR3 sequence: CASNPGGETQFF. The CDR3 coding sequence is TGTGCCAGCAACCCGGGGGGAGAGACCCAGTTCTTC.

The chain's CDR3 is CASSFGGGTTDTQYF. In DNA, the CDR3 is TGTGCCAGCAGCTTCGGCGGGGGGACCACAGATACGCAGTATTTT. The rearrangement joins TRBV7-2 to TRBJ2-3; 8 positions match TRBD2. Germline V lookup: CDR1 SGHTA, CDR2 FQGNSA. V was clipped by 3 bases and J by 2 bases; unmatched bases: 4. This CDR3 is 15 amino acids long.

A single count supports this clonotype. DNA of the CDR3: TGTGCCAGCAGTTTGGGGGACAGTAACTACGAGCAGTACTTC. This sequence encodes CASSLGDSNYEQYF. This rearrangement joins TRBV28 to TRBJ2-7; 7 positions agree with TRBD1. Germline loops: CDR1 MDHEN, CDR2 SYDVKM. The CDR3 totals 14 residues. V lost 3 bases to trimming and J lost 3 bases; unmatched junction nucleotides: 5.

The CDR3 reads CASRLELGGREQFF. DNA of the CDR3: TGTGCCAGCAGACTGGAGCTGGGAGGTCGTGAGCAGTTCTTC. This rearrangement joins TRBV12-3 or TRBV12-4 to TRBJ2-1; the D gene is possibly TRBD2 (6 bases). This CDR3 has 14 residues. Trimming cost V 6 bases and J 9 bases, with 18 bases left between them.

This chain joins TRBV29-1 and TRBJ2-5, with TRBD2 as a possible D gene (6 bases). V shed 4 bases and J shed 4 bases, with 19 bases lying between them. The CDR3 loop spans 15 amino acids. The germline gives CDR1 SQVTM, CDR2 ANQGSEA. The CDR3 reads CSVGLWRGTGETQYF. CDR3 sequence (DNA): TGCAGCGTTGGGCTGTGGCGCGGGACGGGAGAGACCCAGTACTTC.

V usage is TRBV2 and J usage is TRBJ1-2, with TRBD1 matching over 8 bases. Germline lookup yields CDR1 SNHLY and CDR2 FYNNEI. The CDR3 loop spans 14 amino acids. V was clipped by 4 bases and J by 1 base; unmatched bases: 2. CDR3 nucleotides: TGTGCCAGCAGTGTACAGGGGGATAACTATGGCTACACCTTC. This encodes CASSVQGDNYGYTF.

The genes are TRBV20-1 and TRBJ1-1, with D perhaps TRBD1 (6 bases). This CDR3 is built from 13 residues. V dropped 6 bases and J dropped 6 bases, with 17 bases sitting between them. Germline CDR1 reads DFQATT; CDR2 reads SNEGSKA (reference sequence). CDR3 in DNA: TGCAGTGCCCCGGGACAAGGCGAGGCTGAAGCTTTCTTT. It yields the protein CSAPGQGEAEAFF.

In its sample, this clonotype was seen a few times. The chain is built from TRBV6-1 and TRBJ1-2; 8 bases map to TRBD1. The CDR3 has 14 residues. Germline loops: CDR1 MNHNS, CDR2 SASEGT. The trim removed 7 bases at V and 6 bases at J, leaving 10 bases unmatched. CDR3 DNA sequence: TGTGCCAGCACCCTAGGACAGGGTCGACATGGCTACACCTTC. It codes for CASTLGQGRHGYTF.

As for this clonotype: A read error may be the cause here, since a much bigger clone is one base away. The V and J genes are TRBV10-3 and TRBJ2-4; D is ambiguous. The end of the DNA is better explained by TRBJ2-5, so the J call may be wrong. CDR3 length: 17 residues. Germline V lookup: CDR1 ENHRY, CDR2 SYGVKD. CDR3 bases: TGTGCCATCTGTGAGACTCCAAATTCCGAACCCCAAGAGACCCAGTACTTC. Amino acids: CAICETPNSEPQETQYF.

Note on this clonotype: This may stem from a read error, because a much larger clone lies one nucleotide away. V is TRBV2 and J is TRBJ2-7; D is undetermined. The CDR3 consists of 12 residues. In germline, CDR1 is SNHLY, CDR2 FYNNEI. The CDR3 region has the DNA TGTTCCAGCAGTGTTCGGTCCTACGAGCAGTACTTC. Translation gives CSSSVRSYEQYF.

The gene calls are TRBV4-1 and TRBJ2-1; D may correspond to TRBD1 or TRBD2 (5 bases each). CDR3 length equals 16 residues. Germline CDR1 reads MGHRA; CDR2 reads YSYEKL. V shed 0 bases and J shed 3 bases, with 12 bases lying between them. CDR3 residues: CASSQDGTRDYNEQFF. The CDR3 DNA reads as TGCGCCAGCAGCCAAGATGGGACCCGGGACTACAATGAGCAGTTCTTC.

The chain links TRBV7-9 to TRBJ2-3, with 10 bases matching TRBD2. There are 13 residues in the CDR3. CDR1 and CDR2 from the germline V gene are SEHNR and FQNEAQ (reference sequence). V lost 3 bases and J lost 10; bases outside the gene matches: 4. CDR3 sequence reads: CASSFGSGGSQYF. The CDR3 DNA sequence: TGTGCCAGCAGCTTTGGTAGCGGGGGGTCGCAGTATTTT.

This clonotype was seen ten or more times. CDR3 amino acids: CASSLVMDTQYF. The CDR3 DNA reads as TGTGCCAGCAGCTTAGTGATGGATACGCAGTATTTT. The chain joins TRBV11-2 to TRBJ2-3; unclear D gene. The V and J ends lost 1 base and 6 bases respectively, with 5 bases between them. Germline V gene sequence: CDR1 SGHAT, CDR2 FQNNGV. The CDR3 loop spans 12 amino acids.

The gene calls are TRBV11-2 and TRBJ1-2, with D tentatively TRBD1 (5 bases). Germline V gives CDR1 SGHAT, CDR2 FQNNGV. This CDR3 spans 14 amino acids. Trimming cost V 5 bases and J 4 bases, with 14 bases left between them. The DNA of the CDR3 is TGTGCCAGCAGCAGAGGGGATTTCCTCTATGGCTACACCTTC. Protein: CASSRGDFLYGYTF. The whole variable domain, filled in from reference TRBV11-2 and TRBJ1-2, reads EAGVAQSPRYKIIEKRQSVAFWCNPISGHATLYWYQQILGQGPKLLIQFQNNGVVDDSQLPKDRFSAERLKGVDSTLKIQPAKLEDSAVYLCASSRGDFLYGYTFGSGTRLTVV.

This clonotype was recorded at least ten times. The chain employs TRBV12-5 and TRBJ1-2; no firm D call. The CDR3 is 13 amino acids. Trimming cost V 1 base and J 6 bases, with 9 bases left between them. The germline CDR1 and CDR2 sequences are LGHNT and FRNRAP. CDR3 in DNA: TGTGCTAGTGGTTTGGCACAATCGGATGGCTACACCTTC. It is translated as CASGLAQSDGYTF.

Here the CDR3 reads CASSLSGQGFNEKLFF. DNA of the CDR3: TGTGCCAGCAGTTTATCGGGGCAAGGGTTTAATGAAAAACTGTTTTTT. V gene TRBV27 combines with J gene TRBJ1-4; possible D gene TRBD1, 5 bases. The V end lost 0 bases, the J end lost 4 bases, and 12 bases lay between the germline ends. Germline V gene lookup returns CDR1 MNHEY and CDR2 SMNVEV (reference sequence). CDR3 length: 16 amino acids.

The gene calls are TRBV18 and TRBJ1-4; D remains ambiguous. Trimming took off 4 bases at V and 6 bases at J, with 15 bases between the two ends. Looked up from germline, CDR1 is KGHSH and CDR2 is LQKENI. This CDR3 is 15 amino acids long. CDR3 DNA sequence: TGTGCCAGCTCACGCCGTCGGGGTAGCGATGAAAAACTGTTTTTT. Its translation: CASSRRRGSDEKLFF.

CDR3 nucleotide sequence: TGTGCCAGCAGTCTCCGACCAGAAAAAGGGACCCAGTACTTC. Translation gives CASSLRPEKGTQYF. The chain carries TRBV27 and TRBJ2-5; D gene unclear. Germline V gene sequence: CDR1 MNHEY, CDR2 SMNVEV (reference sequence). This CDR3 comprises 14 residues. The V gene lost 5 bases and the J gene lost 7 bases, with 17 bases spanning the gap.

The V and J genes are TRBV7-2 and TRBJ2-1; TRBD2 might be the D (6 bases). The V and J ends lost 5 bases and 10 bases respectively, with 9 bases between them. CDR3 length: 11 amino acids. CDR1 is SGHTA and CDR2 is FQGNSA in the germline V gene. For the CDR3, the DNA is TGTGCCAGCAGCGTGGACTACGAGCAGTTCTTC. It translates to CASSVDYEQFF.

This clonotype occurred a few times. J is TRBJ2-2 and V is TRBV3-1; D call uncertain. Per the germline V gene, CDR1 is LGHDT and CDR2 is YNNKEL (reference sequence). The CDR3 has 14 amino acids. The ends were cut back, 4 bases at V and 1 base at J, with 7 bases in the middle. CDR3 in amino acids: CASSPDLNTGELFF. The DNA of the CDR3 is TGTGCCAGCAGCCCAGACCTGAACACCGGGGAGCTGTTTTTT.

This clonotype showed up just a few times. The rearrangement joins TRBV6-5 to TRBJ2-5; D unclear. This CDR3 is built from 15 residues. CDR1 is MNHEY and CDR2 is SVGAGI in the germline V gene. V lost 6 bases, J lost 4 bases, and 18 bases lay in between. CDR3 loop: CASSLLILPPETQYF. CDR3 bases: TGTGCCAGCAGCCTACTCATACTACCGCCAGAGACCCAGTACTTC.

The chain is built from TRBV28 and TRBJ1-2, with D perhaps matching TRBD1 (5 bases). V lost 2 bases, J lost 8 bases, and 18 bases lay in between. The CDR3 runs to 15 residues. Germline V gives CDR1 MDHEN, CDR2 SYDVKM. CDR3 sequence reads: CASSLRYQGMRGYTF. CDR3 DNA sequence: TGTGCCAGCAGTTTACGGTATCAGGGAATGCGCGGCTACACCTTC.

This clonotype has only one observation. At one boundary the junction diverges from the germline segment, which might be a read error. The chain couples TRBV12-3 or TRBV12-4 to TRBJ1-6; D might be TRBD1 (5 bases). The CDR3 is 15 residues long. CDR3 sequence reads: CASSLGDLSFSLLHF. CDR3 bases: TGTGCCAGCAGTTTAGGGGACCTGTCTTTTTCACTCCTCCACTTT.

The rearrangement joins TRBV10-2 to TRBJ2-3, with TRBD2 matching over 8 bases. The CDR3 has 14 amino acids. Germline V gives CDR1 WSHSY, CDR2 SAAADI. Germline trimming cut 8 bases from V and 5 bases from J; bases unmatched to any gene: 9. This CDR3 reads CASCRGGQGDTQYF. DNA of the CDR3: TGCGCCAGCTGTCGGGGGGGCCAAGGAGATACGCAGTATTTT.

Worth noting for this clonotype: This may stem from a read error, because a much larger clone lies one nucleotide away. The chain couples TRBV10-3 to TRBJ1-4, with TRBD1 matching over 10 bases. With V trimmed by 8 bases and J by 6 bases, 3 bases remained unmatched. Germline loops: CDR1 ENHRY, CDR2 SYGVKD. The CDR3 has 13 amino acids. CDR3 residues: CAIGGTGDEKLFF. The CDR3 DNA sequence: TGTGCCATCGGTGGGACAGGGGATGAAAAACTGTTTTTT.

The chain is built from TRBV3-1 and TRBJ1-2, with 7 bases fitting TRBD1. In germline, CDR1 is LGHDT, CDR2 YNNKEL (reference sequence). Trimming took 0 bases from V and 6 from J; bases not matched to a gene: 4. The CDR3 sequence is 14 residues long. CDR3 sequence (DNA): TGTGCCAGCAGCCAAGATGAGGGGGCGGATGGCTACACCTTC. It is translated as CASSQDEGADGYTF.